The clone carrying this T cell receptor beta chain was recorded many times. The record originates from a study of T cells in Graves' hyperthyroidism and ophthalmopathy. The germline V gene has CDR1 ENHRY and CDR2 SYGVKD. There are 15 residues in the CDR3. Trimming removed 3 bases at V and 7 bases at J, with 15 bases between. Amplification of TCR beta CDR3 regions used RNA as the template. HTBI primers drove first-round RT-PCR of the TCR CDR3. TCRdb analysed the multiplex PCR reads with MiXCR anew, one entry per CDR3 protein. The data show about 580,000 distinct CDR3 sequences, with roughly 14% seen just once and 5.8% held by the top ten.

The chain combines TRBV10-3 with TRBJ2-2; no clear D. The sample comprised blood. This sequence originates from a woman in her 30s with Graves' hyperthyroidism that later progressed to Graves' ophthalmopathy. The CDR3 spells CAISEGERVGGELFF. As DNA, the CDR3 is TGTGCCATCAGTGAAGGTGAAAGGGTCGGCGGGGAGCTGTTTTTT.